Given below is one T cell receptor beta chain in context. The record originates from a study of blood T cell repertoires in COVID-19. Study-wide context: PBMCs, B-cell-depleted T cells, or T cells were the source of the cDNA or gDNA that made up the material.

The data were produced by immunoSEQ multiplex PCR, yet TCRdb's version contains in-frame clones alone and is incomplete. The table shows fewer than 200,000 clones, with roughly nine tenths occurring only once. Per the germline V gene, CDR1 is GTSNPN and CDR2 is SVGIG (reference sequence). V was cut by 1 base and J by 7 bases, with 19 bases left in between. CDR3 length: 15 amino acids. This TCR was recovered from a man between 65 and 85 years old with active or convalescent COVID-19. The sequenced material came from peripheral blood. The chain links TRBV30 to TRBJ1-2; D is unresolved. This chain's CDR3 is CAWSAPGWAFGGYTF. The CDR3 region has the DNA TGTGCCTGGAGTGCGCCAGGTTGGGCTTTTGGTGGCTACACCTTC.